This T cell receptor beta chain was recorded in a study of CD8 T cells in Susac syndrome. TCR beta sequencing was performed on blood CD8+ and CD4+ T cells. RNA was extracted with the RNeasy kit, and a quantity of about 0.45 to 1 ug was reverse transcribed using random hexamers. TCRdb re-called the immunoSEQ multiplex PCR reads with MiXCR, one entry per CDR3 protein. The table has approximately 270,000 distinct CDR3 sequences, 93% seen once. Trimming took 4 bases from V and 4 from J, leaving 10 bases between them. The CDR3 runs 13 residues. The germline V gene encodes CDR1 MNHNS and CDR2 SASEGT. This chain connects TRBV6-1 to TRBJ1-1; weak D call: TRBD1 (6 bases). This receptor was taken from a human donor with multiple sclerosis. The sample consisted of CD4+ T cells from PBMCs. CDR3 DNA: TGTGCCAGCAGTGCAGGGGAGGCCACTGAAGCTTTCTTT. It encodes CASSAGEATEAFF.